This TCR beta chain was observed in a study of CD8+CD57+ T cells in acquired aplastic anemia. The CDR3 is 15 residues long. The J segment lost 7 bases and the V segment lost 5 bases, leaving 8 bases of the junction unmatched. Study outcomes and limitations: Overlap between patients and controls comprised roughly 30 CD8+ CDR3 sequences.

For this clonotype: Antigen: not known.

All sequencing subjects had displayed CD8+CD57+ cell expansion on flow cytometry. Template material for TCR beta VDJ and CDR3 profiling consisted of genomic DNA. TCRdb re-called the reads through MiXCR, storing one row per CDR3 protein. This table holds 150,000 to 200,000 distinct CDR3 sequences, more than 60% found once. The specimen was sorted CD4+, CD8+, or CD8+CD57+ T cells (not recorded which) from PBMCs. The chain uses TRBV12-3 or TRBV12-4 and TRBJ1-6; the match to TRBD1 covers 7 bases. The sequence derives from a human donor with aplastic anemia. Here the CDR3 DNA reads TGTGCCAGCAGTCTTCCAGGGGGAGCGAATTCACCCCTCCACTTT. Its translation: CASSLPGGANSPLHF.